The clone carrying this T cell receptor beta chain was detected once. Its antigen is unknown. The entry originates in a study of brain metastases from non-small cell lung cancer. Data came from immunoSEQ multiplex PCR; TCRdb stores just in-frame clones and leaves some out. The repertoire holds over 12,000 clones, with about 83% as singletons. Trimming removed 3 bases from V and 6 bases from J, with 14 bases in between. Looked up from germline, CDR1 is SNHLY and CDR2 is FYNNEI. This CDR3 has 14 amino acids. Findings and caveats of the study: T-cell clones appeared expanded in around 64% of brain metastases relative to matched primary tumors. Metastases had sparse T cells but largely shared repertoires with primaries.

The specimen sequenced was primary lung tumor tissue. The clonotype originates from a donor older than 35 with non-small cell lung cancer. V and J are TRBV2 and TRBJ1-1; D not certain. CDR3 sequence reads: CASSEDSSVAEAFF. The CDR3 nucleotides are TGTGCCAGCAGTGAGGACTCTTCGGTCGCTGAAGCTTTCTTT.